These 4 T cell receptor beta chains were sequenced from one sample in a study of blood T cell repertoires in COVID-19 (dated by TCRdb to 2020 to 2022). The library was obtained by the immunoSEQ multiplex PCR assay. In TCRdb, the immuneACCESS table is reduced to in-frame sequences with V and J assigned. These tables do not hold every clone; where another copy was compared, an unresolved V gene accounts for under half, and the others remain unexplained. Across this sample there are over 250,000 clones, with around nine tenths seen only once. The top ten hold under 15% of the sample. The sequenced sample consisted of peripheral blood. The receptor set was obtained from a woman aged 55-69 years with acute or convalescent COVID-19.

J is TRBJ2-3 and V is TRBV11-2, with D maybe TRBD1 (5 bases). The germline V and J ends were trimmed by 2 bases and 0 bases, with 12 bases remaining between them. The germline V gene has CDR1 SGHAT and CDR2 FQNNGV. There are 16 residues in the CDR3. As DNA, the CDR3 is TGTGCCAGCAGCTTATTGACAGCTACTAGCACAGATACGCAGTATTTT. Encoded protein: CASSLLTATSTDTQYF.

The V call is TRBV7-8, the J call TRBJ1-6, with a weak D call TRBD1 (5 bases). The germline V gene has CDR1 SGHVS and CDR2 FQNEAQ. The CDR3 has 14 residues. The ends were cut back, 5 bases at V and 9 bases at J, with 14 bases in the middle. CDR3: CASSPGLLVSPLHF. The CDR3 DNA reads TGTGCCAGCAGCCCAGGGTTACTGGTTTCACCCCTCCACTTT.

The V gene is TRBV7-9, the J gene TRBJ1-4; D is undetermined. V lost 1 base and J lost 6, with 6 bases in between. Germline CDR1 reads SEHNR; CDR2 reads FQNEAQ (reference sequence). CDR3 length equals 13 residues. CDR3 bases: TGTGCCAGCAGCTTAGGTTCTTATGAAAAACTGTTTTTT. This sequence encodes CASSLGSYEKLFF.

This chain joins TRBV28 and TRBJ1-2; unclear D gene. Germline V CDR1 and CDR2: MDHEN, SYDVKM. The ends were cut back, 5 bases at V and 2 bases at J, with 9 bases in the middle. This CDR3 region has 13 residues. The CDR3 nucleotides are TGTGCCAGCAGTCCGCAGATAAACTATGGCTACACCTTC. This sequence encodes CASSPQINYGYTF.